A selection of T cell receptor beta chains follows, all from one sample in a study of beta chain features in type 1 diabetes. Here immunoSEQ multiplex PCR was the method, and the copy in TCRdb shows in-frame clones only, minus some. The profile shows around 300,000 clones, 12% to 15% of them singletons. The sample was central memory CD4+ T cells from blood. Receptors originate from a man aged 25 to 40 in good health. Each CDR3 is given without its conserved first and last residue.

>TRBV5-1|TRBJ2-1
ASSPTSSYNEQF
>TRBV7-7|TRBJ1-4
ASSPQPREKLF
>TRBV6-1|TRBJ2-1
ASSLTSGEYNEQF
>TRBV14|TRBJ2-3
ASSQDVRLAGTDTQY
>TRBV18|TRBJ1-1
ASSQTGGNTEAF
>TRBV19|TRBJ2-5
ASSQGAETQY
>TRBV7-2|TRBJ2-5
ASSFLGFAETQY
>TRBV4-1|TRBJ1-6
ASSQETGHSPLH
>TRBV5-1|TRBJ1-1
ASSLADRNTEAF
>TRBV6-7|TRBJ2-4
ASSLGGTGALAKNIQY
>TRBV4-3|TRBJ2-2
ASSQESPGELF
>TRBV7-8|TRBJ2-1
ASSSMPYNEQF
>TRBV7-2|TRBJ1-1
ASSLDRAMDTEAF
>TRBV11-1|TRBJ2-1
ASSRGEQVNEQF
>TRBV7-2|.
ASSLVAGNSYEQY
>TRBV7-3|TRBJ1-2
ASSLAVSGRTYGYT
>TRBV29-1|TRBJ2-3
SVNIRSTDTQY
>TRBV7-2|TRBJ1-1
ASSPWGDTGTEAF
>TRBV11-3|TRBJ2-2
ASSLDQGGYTGELF
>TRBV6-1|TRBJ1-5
ASSLDGSGNQPQH
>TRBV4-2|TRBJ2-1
ASSQEVRTSYNEQF
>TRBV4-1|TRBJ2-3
ASSLGLARDTQY
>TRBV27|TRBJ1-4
ASKETATNEKLF
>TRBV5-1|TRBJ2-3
ASSLKLGGSTDTQY
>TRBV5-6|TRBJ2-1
ASSVEPGTSTLSNEQF
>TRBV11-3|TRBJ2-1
ASSLSGGGAGDEQF
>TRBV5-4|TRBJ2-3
ASSQDLLRTSVPDTQY
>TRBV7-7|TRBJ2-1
ASSLERNNEQF
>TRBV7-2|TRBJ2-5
ASSPSAGGASQY
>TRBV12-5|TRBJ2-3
ASGLSGTDTQY
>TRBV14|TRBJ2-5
ASSQDDLAAPGETQY
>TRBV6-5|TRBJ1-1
ASSSSSRAF
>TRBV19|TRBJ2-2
ASRGLAGLSGTGELF
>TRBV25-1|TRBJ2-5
ASSEHGGRQETQY
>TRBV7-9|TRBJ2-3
ASGLVTDTQY